These T cell receptor beta chains were read from a single sample in a study of blood T cell repertoires in COVID-19. This table comes from immunoSEQ multiplex PCR, and its TCRdb copy is limited to in-frame clones, with some not included. The sample shows nearly 110,000 clones, 89% of them seen only once. Input material: peripheral blood. All receptors come from a man aged 35-49 years with active or convalescent COVID-19. Each CDR3 is given with its conserved first and last residue. The D gene is left open where the match is weak.

v_gene,d_gene,j_gene,CDR3aa
TRBV28,TRBD1,TRBJ1-1,CASSVWDRRNTEAFF
TRBV7-8,TRBD2,TRBJ2-5,CAIQGLAAPRGETQYF
TRBV21-1,-,TRBJ2-2,CASIRTGHTGELFF
TRBV10-3,-,TRBJ1-2,CAISLDSIGYTF
TRBV6-5,TRBD1,TRBJ2-2,CASMLTDRDTGELFF
TRBV18,-,TRBJ1-5,CASSPESNQPQHF
TRBV7-3,TRBD1,TRBJ2-1,CASSGQGKGNEQFF
TRBV6-6,TRBD1,TRBJ1-1,CASSSGGTEAFF
TRBV5-5,-,TRBJ1-3,CASSFRPGVLSGNTIYF
TRBV6-4,-,TRBJ2-7,CASSDSAGSTYEQYF
TRBV19,-,TRBJ1-5,CASSPTDIQPQHF
TRBV27,-,TRBJ2-1,CASSSIRSGDYNEQFF
TRBV11-2,-,TRBJ2-7,CASSTLQGNEQYF
TRBV6-5,TRBD1,TRBJ1-5,CASQGGGNQPQHF
TRBV9,TRBD2,TRBJ2-2,CASSPRLAVNTGELFF
TRBV7-9,-,TRBJ2-7,CASSLEGGSYEQYF
TRBV5-1,-,TRBJ2-3,CASSVSGVSTDTQYF
TRBV9,-,TRBJ1-2,CASSNASLGPANYGYTF
TRBV27,-,TRBJ2-5,CASSPAWLGGKETQYF
TRBV4-3,-,TRBJ1-1,CASSQVTGNTEAFF
TRBV4-2,-,TRBJ1-5,CASSQDGGNQPQHF
TRBV7-2,TRBD1,TRBJ1-5,CASSSRQGNQPQHF
TRBV13,-,TRBJ1-4,CASSLGLGGVNEKLFF
TRBV6-5,-,TRBJ1-2,CASGRESGYTF
TRBV7-9,-,TRBJ1-6,CASSFPDREAGSPLHF
TRBV5-1,TRBD2,TRBJ2-1,CASSLDRSLGLAVYNEQFF
TRBV2,-,TRBJ2-1,CASSSSALWDEQFF
TRBV12-3/TRBV12-4,-,TRBJ1-6,CASSYVWREPLHF
TRBV24-1,-,TRBJ2-2,CATNGQRNTGELFF
TRBV6-5,-,TRBJ1-1,CASLTATNTEAFF
TRBV4-2,-,TRBJ1-2,CASSPPEGPGSGGYTF
TRBV2,TRBD1,TRBJ2-7,CASSARSGGLYEQYF
TRBV6-6,-,TRBJ1-6,CASGFVGDSPLHF
TRBV14,-,TRBJ1-6,CASSQEGARNSPLHF
TRBV10-3,TRBD1,TRBJ2-7,CAITNLGQGIYEQYF
TRBV7-2,-,TRBJ1-1,CASSLGLGGSTEAFF
TRBV28,-,TRBJ2-7,CASSLSVGYSYEQYF
TRBV18,TRBD2,TRBJ2-7,CASSPSLAGAYEQYF
TRBV7-9,TRBD2,TRBJ2-7,CAGGTSASYEQYF
TRBV7-3,TRBD1,TRBJ2-7,CASRGQGNEQYF
TRBV28,-,TRBJ1-6,CASSLARGSYNSPLHF
TRBV4-1,-,TRBJ2-3,CASSQDWGVTDTQYF
TRBV7-2,-,TRBJ2-4,CASSLMRSDIQYF
TRBV7-2,TRBD1,TRBJ1-2,CASSGRDRVNGYTF
TRBV7-2,-,TRBJ2-1,CASSLDGISTFEQFF
TRBV18,TRBD1,TRBJ1-6,CASSPGQDVQNSPLHF
TRBV14,-,TRBJ1-4,CASSQVRGSNEKLFF
TRBV6-5,-,TRBJ2-5,CASSYPHSRETQYF
TRBV6-5,-,TRBJ2-7,CASRIAELGEQYF
TRBV3-1/TRBV3-2,-,TRBJ1-5,CASSEHRGTNQPQHF
TRBV7-2,-,TRBJ1-1,CASSLTGGNTEAFF
TRBV27,TRBD2,TRBJ2-1,CASSWGGSVNEQFF
TRBV6-1,TRBD2,TRBJ2-3,CASSETPPGLAGGEDTQYF
TRBV3-1/TRBV3-2,-,TRBJ1-5,CASSQTGNNQPQHF
TRBV18,-,TRBJ2-2,CASSPIVTGELFF
TRBV3-1/TRBV3-2,-,TRBJ1-4,CASSQGSGGSGGKLFF
TRBV27,TRBD2,TRBJ2-7,CASSFWTSGVYEQYF
TRBV5-6,TRBD1,TRBJ1-3,CASSRRDRGRRLSGNTIYF